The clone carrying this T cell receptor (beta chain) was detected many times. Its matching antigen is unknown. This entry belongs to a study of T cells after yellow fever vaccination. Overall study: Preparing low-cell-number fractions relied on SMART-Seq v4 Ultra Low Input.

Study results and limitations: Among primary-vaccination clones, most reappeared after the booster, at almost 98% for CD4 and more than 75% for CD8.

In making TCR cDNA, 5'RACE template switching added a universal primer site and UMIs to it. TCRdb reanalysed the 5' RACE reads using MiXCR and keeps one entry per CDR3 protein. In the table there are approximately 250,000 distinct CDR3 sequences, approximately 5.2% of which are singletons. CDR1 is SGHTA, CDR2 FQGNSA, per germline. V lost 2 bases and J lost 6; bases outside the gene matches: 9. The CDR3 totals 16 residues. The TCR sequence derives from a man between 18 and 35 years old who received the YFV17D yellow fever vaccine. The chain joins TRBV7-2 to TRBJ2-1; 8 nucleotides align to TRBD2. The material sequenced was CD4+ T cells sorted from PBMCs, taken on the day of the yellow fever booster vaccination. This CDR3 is CASSLKGASGLNEQFF. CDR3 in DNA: TGTGCCAGCAGCTTAAAAGGGGCTAGCGGGCTCAATGAGCAGTTCTTC.